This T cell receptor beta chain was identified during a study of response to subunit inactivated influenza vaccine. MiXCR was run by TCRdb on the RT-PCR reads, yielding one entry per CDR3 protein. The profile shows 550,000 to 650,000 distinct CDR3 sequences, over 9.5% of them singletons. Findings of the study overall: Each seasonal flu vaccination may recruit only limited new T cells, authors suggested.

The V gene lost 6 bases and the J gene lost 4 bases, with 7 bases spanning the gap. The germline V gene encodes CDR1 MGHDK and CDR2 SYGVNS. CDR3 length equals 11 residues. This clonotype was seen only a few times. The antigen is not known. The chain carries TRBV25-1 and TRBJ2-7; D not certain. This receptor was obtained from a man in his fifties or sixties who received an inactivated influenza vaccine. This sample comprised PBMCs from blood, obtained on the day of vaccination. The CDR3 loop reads CASRMGYEQYF. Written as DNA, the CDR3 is TGTGCCAGCAGAATGGGGTACGAGCAGTACTTC.